The clone carrying this TCR beta chain was counted only a few times. The source of the sample is a study of blood T cells in healthy people across ages. A second PCR of roughly 6 to 12 cycles used a sample-barcoded 5' primer and a J-beta primer mix. TCRdb re-called the 5' RACE reads with MiXCR, one entry per CDR3 protein. In the table there are approximately 1.5 million distinct CDR3 sequences, 35% to 45% of which are singletons. Germline CDR1 reads SGHTA; CDR2 reads FQGNSA. This CDR3 spans 12 amino acids. The ends were cut back, 1 base at V and 8 bases at J, with 6 bases in the middle. This chain connects TRBV7-2 to TRBJ1-5; D is uncertain. The sample comprised blood. This TCR came from a woman younger than 30 in good health. CDR3 sequence (DNA): TGTGCCAGCAGCTTAGTAGGGAAGCCCCAGCATTTT. Amino acid sequence: CASSLVGKPQHF.